This T cell receptor beta chain was sequenced in a study of T cells in Graves' hyperthyroidism and ophthalmopathy. V lost 5 bases and J 7 bases, leaving 15 bases between the germline ends. This CDR3 is 15 amino acids long. The V gene's germline CDR1 is MNHEY and CDR2 SVGEGT. This clonotype has just a few counts. RNA transcripts yielded amplified TCR beta CDR3 regions. HTBI primers were employed in a first-round RT-PCR of the TCR CDR3. TCRdb re-called the multiplex PCR reads with MiXCR, one entry per CDR3 protein. The sample records a few hundred thousand distinct CDR3 sequences, approximately 15% being singletons.

This sequence was found in a young woman with Graves' hyperthyroidism. Source material: blood. The V call is TRBV6-2 or TRBV6-3, the J call TRBJ1-6; the D gene is possibly TRBD1 (6 bases). This chain's CDR3 is CASSPRGRGNSPLHF. CDR3 DNA: TGTGCCAGCAGTCCCCGGGGCAGGGGAAATTCACCCCTCCACTTT.